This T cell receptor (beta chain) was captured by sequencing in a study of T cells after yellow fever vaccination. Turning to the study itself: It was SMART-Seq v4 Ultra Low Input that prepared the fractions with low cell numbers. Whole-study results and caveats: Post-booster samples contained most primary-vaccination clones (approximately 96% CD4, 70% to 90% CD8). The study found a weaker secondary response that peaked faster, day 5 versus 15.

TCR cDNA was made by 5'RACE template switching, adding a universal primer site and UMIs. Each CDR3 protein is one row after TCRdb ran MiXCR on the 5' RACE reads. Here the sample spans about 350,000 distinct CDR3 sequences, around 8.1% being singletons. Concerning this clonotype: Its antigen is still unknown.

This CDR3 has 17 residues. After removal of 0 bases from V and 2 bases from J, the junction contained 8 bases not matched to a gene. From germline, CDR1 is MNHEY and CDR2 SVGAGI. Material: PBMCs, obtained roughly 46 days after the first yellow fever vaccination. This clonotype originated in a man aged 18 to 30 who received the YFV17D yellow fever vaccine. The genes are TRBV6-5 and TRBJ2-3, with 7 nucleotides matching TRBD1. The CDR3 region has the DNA TGTGCCAGCAGTTACTCAGGGGGACAGCCCTACACAGATACGCAGTATTTT. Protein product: CASSYSGGQPYTDTQYF.